What follows are 3 T cell receptor beta chains derived from one specimen sequenced in a study of blood T cell repertoires in COVID-19. Sequenced by immunoSEQ multiplex PCR; TCRdb stores in-frame clones only, minus some. The table records about 220,000 clones, about 85% of them present only once. Sequencing was performed on peripheral blood. Every receptor here comes from a man aged 50-59 years who had recovered from COVID-19.

The chain has TRBV7-8 and TRBJ1-2; maybe TRBD1 (5 bases). Trimming shortened V by 1 base and J by 5 bases, and 14 bases separated the two germline ends. Germline-derived CDR1 and CDR2 are SGHVS and FQNEAQ. The CDR3 is made up of 15 amino acids. The CDR3 spells CASSLEPWGGYGYTF. In nucleotides, the CDR3 is TGTGCCAGCAGCTTAGAGCCATGGGGGGGTTATGGCTACACCTTC.

The chain has TRBV27 and TRBJ2-7; 7 bases match TRBD2. Germline V gene sequence: CDR1 MNHEY, CDR2 SMNVEV (reference sequence). CDR3 length equals 13 residues. Trimming took 4 bases from V and 3 from J; bases not matched to a gene: 3. The CDR3 sequence is CASSYQRDYEQYF. CDR3 coding DNA: TGTGCCAGCAGTTATCAGCGGGACTACGAGCAGTACTTC.

The genes are TRBV29-1 and TRBJ2-1, with 9 nucleotides matching TRBD2. This CDR3 has 12 residues. CDR1 and CDR2 (germline): SQVTM, ANQGSEA. Germline trimming cut 7 bases from V and 6 bases from J; bases unmatched to any gene: 4. The CDR3 loop is CSGASGINEQFF. DNA for the CDR3: TGCAGCGGGGCTAGCGGGATCAATGAGCAGTTCTTC.